These 23 T cell receptor beta chains share one sample of origin, sequenced in a study of cytomegalovirus exposure and HLA in healthy donors. PCR used 60 Vbeta primers and 13 Jbeta primers. Sequencing was performed with immunoSEQ multiplex PCR; in TCRdb, only in-frame clones are kept and a portion is missing. The sample lists roughly 55,000 clones, around 85% occurring once. The sample consisted of PBMCs. All receptors derive from a boy aged 5-17 years in good health and CMV-seropositive.

This clone was observed once. A junction end diverges from the germline sequence, so it may reflect a read error. The chain employs TRBV7-9 and TRBJ2-1; 9 bases fit TRBD1. Germline V lookup: CDR1 SEHNR, CDR2 FQNEAQ (reference sequence). The CDR3 has 15 residues. CDR3 region: CSSVPRDREGNEQFF. Here the CDR3 DNA reads TGTTCCAGCGTCCCCCGGGACAGGGAGGGCAATGAGCAGTTCTTC.

This chain uses TRBV19 with TRBJ2-2; perhaps TRBD2 as D (7 bases). The V end was cut by 11 bases, the J end by 2 bases, with 15 bases between. The CDR3 has 14 residues. The V gene's germline CDR1 is LNHDA and CDR2 SQIVND (reference sequence). The CDR3 protein is CAVKGGYNTGELFF. CDR3 nucleotide sequence: TGTGCCGTAAAGGGGGGGTATAACACCGGGGAGCTGTTTTTT.

The V gene is TRBV10-3, the J gene TRBJ2-1, with TRBD2 matching over 12 bases. Trimming cost V 4 bases and J 4 bases; bases outside gene matches: 2. Germline CDR1 is ENHRY and CDR2 is SYGVKD. The CDR3 extends over 15 amino acids. The CDR3 bases are TGTGCCATCAGTGGGACTAGCGGGACTTACAATGAGCAGTTCTTC. This gives the protein CAISGTSGTYNEQFF.

The chain uses TRBV11-2 and TRBJ1-1; possibly TRBD1 for D (5 bases). The germline gives CDR1 SGHAT, CDR2 FQNNGV. This CDR3 has 15 residues. V was pared by 2 bases and J by 4 bases, with 14 bases between. DNA for the CDR3: TGTGCCAGCAGCTTACTCGGGGGAGGGTCCACTGAAGCTTTCTTT. Protein product: CASSLLGGGSTEAFF.

V usage is TRBV29-1 and J usage is TRBJ1-6, with 9 positions matching TRBD1. CDR1 SQVTM and CDR2 ANQGSEA come from the germline V gene. The CDR3 runs to 14 residues. The V segment lost 6 bases and the J segment 7 bases; nucleotides outside the gene matches: 7. CDR3 sequence: CSVRGTGNNSPLHF. The CDR3 bases are TGCAGCGTACGTGGGACAGGGAACAATTCACCCCTCCACTTT.

This chain joins TRBV19 and TRBJ1-6; 9 positions agree with TRBD1. Germline values: CDR1 LNHDA, CDR2 SQIVND (reference sequence). Trimming took 6 bases from V and 10 from J; bases not matched to a gene: 10. This CDR3 is 15 amino acids long. This CDR3 is CASSLGTGTRSPLHF. The CDR3 bases are TGTGCCAGTAGCCTAGGGACAGGGACCAGATCACCCCTCCACTTT.

This clone was counted only a few times. This chain joins TRBV5-6 and TRBJ2-2, with 9 bases lining up with TRBD1. The CDR3 totals 18 residues. V lost 4 bases to trimming and J lost 6 bases; unmatched junction nucleotides: 16. Germline CDR1 and CDR2: SGHDT and YYEEEE. The CDR3 DNA follows: TGTGCCAGCAGCAAATGGGCGCCGGGACAGGGTCAGTCCGGGGAGCTGTTTTTT. Its translation is CASSKWAPGQGQSGELFF.

The J gene is TRBJ1-5, the V gene TRBV18; possibly TRBD1 for D (5 bases). CDR3 length equals 14 residues. Trimming took off 6 bases at V and 9 bases at J, with 18 bases between the two ends. In germline, CDR1 is KGHSH, CDR2 LQKENI. CDR3 amino acids: CASSLDSFSRPQHF. The DNA for the CDR3 is TGTGCCAGCTCCCTAGACAGCTTTAGTAGGCCCCAGCATTTT.

This sequence joins TRBV19 and TRBJ1-5, with D uncertain. This CDR3 region has 14 residues. Germline CDR1 reads LNHDA; CDR2 reads SQIVND (reference sequence). Between the trimmed V and J ends, which lost 7 bases and 1 base, there was a span of 11 bases. CDR3 amino acids: CASKYSGSNQPQHF. In nucleotides, the CDR3 is TGTGCCAGTAAGTATTCAGGAAGCAATCAGCCCCAGCATTTT.

This clone appeared a few times. The genes are TRBV5-1 and TRBJ1-6, with 11 bases identical to TRBD1. This CDR3 is 19 amino acids long. V lost 2 bases to trimming and J lost 9 bases; unmatched junction nucleotides: 16. Germline values: CDR1 SGHRS, CDR2 YFSETQ. In nucleotides, the CDR3 is TGCGCCAGCAGCTTTCTGCCCACCGGGACAGGGGGATTCCTTTCACCCCTCCACTTT. Translated, it gives CASSFLPTGTGGFLSPLHF. Together with reference TRBV5-1 and TRBJ1-6, the CDR3 gives the full variable domain: KAGVTQTPRYLIKTRGQQVTLSCSPISGHRSVSWYQQTPGQGLQFLFEYFSETQRNKGNFPGRFSGRQFSNSRSEMNVSTLELGDSALYLCASSFLPTGTGGFLSPLHFGNGTRLTVT.

The chain combines TRBV10-3 with TRBJ2-5, with a possible D match to TRBD1 (5 bases). Trimming cost V 2 bases and J 3 bases, with 7 bases left between them. Germline V CDR1 and CDR2: ENHRY, SYGVKD. CDR3 length: 13 amino acids. The CDR3 sequence is CAISETREETQYF. The CDR3 DNA sequence: TGTGCCATCAGTGAGACCAGGGAAGAGACCCAGTACTTC.

This chain uses TRBV2 with TRBJ2-2; weak D call: TRBD1 (6 bases). The CDR3 sequence is 14 residues long. Germline V gene data show CDR1 as SNHLY and CDR2 as FYNNEI. V dropped 6 bases and J dropped 4 bases, with 12 bases sitting between them. In nucleotides, the CDR3 is TGTGCCAGCAGACTGGACAGATTCACCGGGGAGCTGTTTTTT. This encodes CASRLDRFTGELFF.

This chain links TRBV5-8 with TRBJ2-3; the match to TRBD2 covers 7 bases. The CDR3 has 13 amino acids. V gave up 0 bases and J gave up 10 bases; unmatched junction bases: 5. Germline-derived CDR1 and CDR2 are SGHTS and YDEGEE. CDR3: CASSLEVSGAQYF. In nucleotides, the CDR3 is TGTGCCAGCAGCTTGGAAGTGAGCGGGGCGCAGTATTTT.

This sequence joins TRBV27 and TRBJ2-7; D perhaps matches TRBD1 (5 bases). Germline V gives CDR1 MNHEY, CDR2 SMNVEV (reference sequence). The CDR3 extends over 14 amino acids. The V end lost 4 bases, the J end lost 3 bases, and 13 bases lay between the germline ends. The CDR3 spells CASSSLQGSYEQYF. The CDR3 DNA sequence: TGTGCCAGCAGTTCCCTTCAGGGTAGCTACGAGCAGTACTTC.

The gene calls are TRBV7-2 and TRBJ2-7, with TRBD2 matching over 10 bases. Trimming at V came to 5 bases and at J to 6 bases, leaving 22 bases not matched to a gene. CDR3 length: 19 amino acids. Germline V CDR1 and CDR2: SGHTA, FQGNSA. DNA of the CDR3: TGTGCCAGCAGCCTGGACCCGGGACTAGCGCCTGGATATTACGGCGAGCAGTACTTC. Protein product: CASSLDPGLAPGYYGEQYF.

The V call is TRBV18, the J call TRBJ2-7; D call uncertain. CDR1 is KGHSH and CDR2 is LQKENI in the germline V gene. Between the trimmed V and J ends, which lost 6 bases and 1 base, there was a span of 19 bases. The CDR3 runs 16 residues. The chain's CDR3 is CASSPELNARSYEQYF. DNA of the CDR3: TGTGCCAGCTCCCCAGAGCTTAACGCCCGTTCCTACGAGCAGTACTTC.

This chain joins TRBV11-3 and TRBJ2-7, with D maybe TRBD1 (6 bases). V dropped 3 bases and J dropped 0 bases, with 12 bases sitting between them. The CDR3 sequence is 15 residues long. Germline CDR1 SGHNT, CDR2 YENEEA. The CDR3 sequence is CASSLLRTDSYEQYF. The CDR3 DNA reads TGTGCCAGCAGCTTGTTGCGGACAGACTCCTACGAGCAGTACTTC.

The CDR3 loop is CASSHRSQGEKLFF. The CDR3 DNA sequence: TGTGCCAGCAGTCATCGTTCACAGGGGGAAAAACTGTTTTTT. The chain recombines TRBV27 with TRBJ1-4; 7 nucleotides agree with TRBD1. The CDR3 loop spans 14 amino acids. Germline CDR1 and CDR2: MNHEY and SMNVEV (reference sequence). Trimming removed 5 bases from V and 8 bases from J; junction bases left unmatched: 8.

The chain is built from TRBV6-1 and TRBJ1-6; a weak D match, TRBD1 (6 bases). Germline V lookup: CDR1 MNHNS, CDR2 SASEGT. The CDR3 sequence is 14 residues long. V shed 4 bases and J shed 11 bases, with 15 bases lying between them. CDR3 sequence reads: CASSVRGYSTPLHF. As DNA, the CDR3 is TGTGCCAGCAGTGTGAGGGGGTATTCGACACCCCTCCACTTT.

The chain joins TRBV27 to TRBJ2-7, with unresolved D. The ends were cut back, 5 bases at V and 2 bases at J, with 10 bases in the middle. This CDR3 region has 13 residues. CDR1 is MNHEY, CDR2 SMNVEV, per germline (reference sequence). The chain's CDR3 is CASSGDSTYEQYF. CDR3 DNA sequence: TGTGCCAGCAGTGGCGACTCGACCTACGAGCAGTACTTC.

This clone was recorded only once. The V and J genes are TRBV5-1 and TRBJ1-2, with TRBD1 matching 7 bases. The CDR3 contains 14 residues. Germline CDR1 and CDR2: SGHRS and YFSETQ. V gave up 4 bases and J gave up 7 bases; unmatched junction bases: 10. The CDR3 DNA is TGCGCCAGCAGCAACGGAGGGGGCGCGGGTGGCTACACCTTC. Translating gives CASSNGGGAGGYTF.

The CDR3 reads CASSLLYPVYSTGELFF. CDR3 nucleotide sequence: TGTGCCAGCAGCCTGCTTTATCCGGTCTATAGCACCGGGGAGCTGTTTTTT. V usage is TRBV5-5 and J usage is TRBJ2-2; D is uncertain. The CDR3 loop spans 17 amino acids. Trimming took off 4 bases at V and 4 bases at J, with 20 bases between the two ends. CDR1 and CDR2 (germline): SGHKS, YYEKEE (reference sequence).

V is TRBV19 and J is TRBJ2-2, with D possibly matching TRBD2 (6 bases). V was pared by 5 bases and J by 8 bases, with 9 bases between. The CDR3 has 12 amino acids. The V gene's germline CDR1 is LNHDA and CDR2 SQIVND (reference sequence). The CDR3 DNA is TGTGCCAGTAGTGGGGGGATGGGGGAGCTGTTTTTT. Translating gives CASSGGMGELFF.